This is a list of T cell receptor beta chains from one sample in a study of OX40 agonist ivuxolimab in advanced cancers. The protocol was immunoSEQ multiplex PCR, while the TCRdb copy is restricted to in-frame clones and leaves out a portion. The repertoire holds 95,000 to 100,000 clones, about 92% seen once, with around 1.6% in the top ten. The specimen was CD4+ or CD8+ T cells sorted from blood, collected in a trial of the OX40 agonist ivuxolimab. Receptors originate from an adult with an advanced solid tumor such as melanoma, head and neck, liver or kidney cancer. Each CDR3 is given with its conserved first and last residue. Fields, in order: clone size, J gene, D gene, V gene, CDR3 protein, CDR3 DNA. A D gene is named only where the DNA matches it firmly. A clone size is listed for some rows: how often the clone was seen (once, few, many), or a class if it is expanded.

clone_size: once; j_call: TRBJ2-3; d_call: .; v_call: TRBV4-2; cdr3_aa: CASSQDPLGGGQDTQYF; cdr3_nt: TGTGCCAGCAGCCAAGACCCCCTTGGGGGCGGGCAAGATACGCAGTATTTT
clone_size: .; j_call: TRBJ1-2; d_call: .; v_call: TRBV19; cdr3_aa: CASRPGHGGNYGYTF; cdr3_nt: TGTGCCAGTAGACCCGGCCACGGGGGGAACTATGGCTACACCTTC
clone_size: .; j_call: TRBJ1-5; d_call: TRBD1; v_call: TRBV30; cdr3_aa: CAWSPGGRTQPQHF; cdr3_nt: TGTGCCTGGAGTCCAGGGGGCAGGACTCAGCCCCAGCATTTT
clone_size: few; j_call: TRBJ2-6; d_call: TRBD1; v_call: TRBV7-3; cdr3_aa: CASSLRQGSGANVLTF; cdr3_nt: TGTGCCAGCAGCCTGCGACAGGGCTCTGGGGCCAACGTCCTGACTTTC
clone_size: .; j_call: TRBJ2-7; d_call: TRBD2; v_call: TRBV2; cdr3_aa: CASSEEGTSGSSGEQYF; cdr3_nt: TGTGCCAGCAGTGAAGAGGGTACTAGCGGGAGCTCTGGCGAGCAGTACTTC
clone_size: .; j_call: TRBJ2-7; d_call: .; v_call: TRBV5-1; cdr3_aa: CASSPGTYLSYEQYF; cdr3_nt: TGCGCCAGCAGCCCCGGGACATATCTCTCCTACGAGCAGTACTTC
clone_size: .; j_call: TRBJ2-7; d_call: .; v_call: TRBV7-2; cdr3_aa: CASSLVGSTYEQYF; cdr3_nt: TGTGCCAGCAGCTTAGTCGGGTCGACCTACGAGCAGTACTTC
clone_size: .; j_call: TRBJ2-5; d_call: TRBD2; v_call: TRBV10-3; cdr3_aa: CAISVVPPTSGRLETQYF; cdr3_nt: TGTGCCATCAGTGTTGTCCCCCCTACTAGCGGGAGGCTGGAGACCCAGTACTTC
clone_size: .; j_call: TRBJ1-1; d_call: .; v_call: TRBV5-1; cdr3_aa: CASSLDVGREAFF; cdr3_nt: TGCGCCAGCAGCTTGGACGTTGGGAGGGAAGCTTTCTTT
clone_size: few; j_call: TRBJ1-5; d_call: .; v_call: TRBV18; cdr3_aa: CASARDRSNQPQHF; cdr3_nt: TGTGCCAGCGCCCGGGACCGTAGCAATCAGCCCCAGCATTTT
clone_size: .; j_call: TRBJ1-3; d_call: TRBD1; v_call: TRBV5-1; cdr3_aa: CASSLAGRGGNTIYF; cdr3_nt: TGCGCCAGCAGCTTGGCCGGCAGGGGGGGAAACACCATATATTTT
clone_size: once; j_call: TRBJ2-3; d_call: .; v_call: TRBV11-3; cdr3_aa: CASSLVRAITDTQYF; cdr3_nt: TGTGCCAGCAGCTTAGTACGGGCAATCACAGATACGCAGTATTTT
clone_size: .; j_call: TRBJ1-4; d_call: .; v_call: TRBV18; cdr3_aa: CASSPLSARTTNEKLFF; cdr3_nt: TGTGCCAGCTCACCACTATCAGCCAGAACAACTAATGAAAAACTGTTTTTT
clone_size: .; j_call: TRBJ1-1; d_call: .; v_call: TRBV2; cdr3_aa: CASKRRNTEAFF; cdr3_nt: TGTGCCAGCAAGAGGCGAAACACTGAAGCTTTCTTT
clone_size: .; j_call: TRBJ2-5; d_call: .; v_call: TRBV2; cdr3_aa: CASSQNRDETQYF; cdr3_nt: TGTGCCAGCAGCCAAAACAGGGACGAGACCCAGTACTTC
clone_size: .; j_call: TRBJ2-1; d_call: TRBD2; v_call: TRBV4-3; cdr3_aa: CASIYSGRAIDEQFF; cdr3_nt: TGCGCCAGCATCTATAGCGGGAGGGCCATCGATGAGCAGTTCTTC
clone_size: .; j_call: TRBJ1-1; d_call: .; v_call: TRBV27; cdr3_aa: CASSPIRGGETEAFF; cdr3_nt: TGTGCCAGCAGTCCCATCCGGGGAGGGGAGACTGAAGCTTTCTTT
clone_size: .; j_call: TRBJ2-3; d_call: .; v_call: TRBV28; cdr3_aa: CASSGSGSTDTQYF; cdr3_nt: TGTGCCAGCAGCGGGAGCGGAAGCACAGATACGCAGTATTTT
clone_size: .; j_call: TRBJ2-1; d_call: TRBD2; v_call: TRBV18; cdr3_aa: CASSRLWTSSGGEQFF; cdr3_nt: TGTGCCAGCTCCCGGTTATGGACTAGCAGTGGGGGGGAGCAGTTCTTC
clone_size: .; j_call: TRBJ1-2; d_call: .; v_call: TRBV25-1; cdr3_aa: CASSGREVYGYTF; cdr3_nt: TGTGCCAGCAGTGGACGTGAAGTCTATGGCTACACCTTC
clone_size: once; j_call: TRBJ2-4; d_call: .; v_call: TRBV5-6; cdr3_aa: CASSLVVLWAKNIQYF; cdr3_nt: TGTGCCAGCAGCTTGGTCGTGCTTTGGGCCAAAAACATTCAGTACTTC
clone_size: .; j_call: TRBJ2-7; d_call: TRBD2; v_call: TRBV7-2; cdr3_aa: CASSLDGTSGRNEQYF; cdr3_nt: TGTGCCAGCAGCTTAGATGGGACTAGCGGGAGAAACGAGCAGTACTTC
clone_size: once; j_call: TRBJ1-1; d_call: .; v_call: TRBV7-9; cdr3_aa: CASSLPYQGSTEAFF; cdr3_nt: TGTGCCAGCAGCCTGCCCTATCAGGGAAGTACTGAAGCTTTCTTT
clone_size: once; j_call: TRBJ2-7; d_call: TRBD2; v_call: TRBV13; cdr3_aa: CASSAAGTSGVYEQYF; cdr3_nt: TGTGCCAGCAGCGCGGCCGGGACTAGCGGGGTCTACGAGCAGTACTTC
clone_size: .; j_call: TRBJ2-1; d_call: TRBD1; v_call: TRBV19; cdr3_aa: CASSISQGGYNEQFF; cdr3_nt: TGTGCCAGTAGTATCTCACAGGGGGGATACAATGAGCAGTTCTTC
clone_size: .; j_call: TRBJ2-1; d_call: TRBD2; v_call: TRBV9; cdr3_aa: CASSVDLAGEGNEQFF; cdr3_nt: TGTGCCAGCAGCGTAGATCTAGCGGGAGAGGGTAATGAGCAGTTCTTC
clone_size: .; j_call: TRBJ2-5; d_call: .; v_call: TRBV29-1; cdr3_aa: CSVGVQETQYF; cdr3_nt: TGCAGCGTTGGTGTGCAAGAGACCCAGTACTTC
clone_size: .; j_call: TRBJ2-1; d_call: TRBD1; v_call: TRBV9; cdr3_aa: CASSIGTALYNEQFF; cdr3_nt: TGTGCCAGCAGCATCGGGACAGCCTTGTACAATGAGCAGTTCTTC
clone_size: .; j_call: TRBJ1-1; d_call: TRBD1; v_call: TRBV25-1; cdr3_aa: CASSELGQANTEAFF; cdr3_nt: TGTGCCAGCAGTGAATTGGGACAGGCGAACACTGAAGCTTTCTTT
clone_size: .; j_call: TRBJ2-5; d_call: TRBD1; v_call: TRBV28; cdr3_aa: CASSSGGETQYF; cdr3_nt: TGTGCCAGCAGCTCAGGGGGAGAGACCCAGTACTTC
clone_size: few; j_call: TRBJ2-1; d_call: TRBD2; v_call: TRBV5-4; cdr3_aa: CASSRGLAGGTEQFF; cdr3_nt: TGTGCCAGCAGTCGGGGACTAGCGGGAGGGACCGAGCAGTTCTTC